The 31 T cell receptor beta chains in this list originate from one sample, sequenced in a study of vaccination and CD4 T cells after COVID-19 (dated by TCRdb to between 2021 and 2023). The treatment or condition label on this specimen signifies: 10-day PBMC culture with coronavirus spike peptide pools or control peptides (ViraFEST assay). CD4+ T cells from unexposed donors were collected before the COVID-19 pandemic (2011-2018). The antigens these receptors bind are not known. Library preparation employed PCR. Data came from an Illumina iSeq 100. At the Johns Hopkins FTIC core, DNA from the cultured CD4+ T cells underwent TCR sequencing with the Oncomine TCR Beta short-read assay. The public sequencing data were trimmed at Q25 with fastp and processed into clonotypes with MiXCR by TCRdb, which kept only in-frame beta chains. When rows share a CDR3 protein, they turn into one entry using the most common DNA and genes. The sample includes about 7,600 distinct CDR3 sequences, with 50% observed a single time. Nearly 25% of the sample is held by the ten biggest clonotypes.

What was sequenced was CD4+ T cells from blood, cultured in vitro. These receptors were collected from a human donor in good health.

This clonotype was seen only a few times. This chain joins TRBV4-1 and TRBJ1-2; the D is unclear. CDR1 is MGHRA, CDR2 YSYEKL, per germline. The CDR3 has 14 residues. Trimming stripped 1 base from V and 7 bases from J, with 13 bases between. The CDR3 DNA reads TGCGCCAGCAGCCAAGTCGGGCAGAAGGGTGGCTACACCTTC. This encodes CASSQVGQKGGYTF.

This clonotype was seen a single time. The genes are TRBV12-3 or TRBV12-4 and TRBJ2-1; 7 bases are a match to TRBD2. V lost 5 bases, J lost 9 bases, and 7 bases stayed unmatched. The CDR3 covers 13 residues. In DNA, the CDR3 is TGTGCCAGCAGTCCCACTAGCGCCAGTGAGCAGTTCTTC. This translates into CASSPTSASEQFF.

V usage is TRBV19 and J usage is TRBJ2-2; possible D gene TRBD1, 6 bases. The CDR3 has 12 residues. Germline values: CDR1 LNHDA, CDR2 SQIVND (reference sequence). The V end was cut by 5 bases, the J end by 6 bases, with 7 bases between. CDR3 loop: CASSWGPGELFF. Here the CDR3 DNA reads TGTGCCAGTAGTTGGGGGCCCGGGGAGCTGTTTTTT.

V usage is TRBV20-1 and J usage is TRBJ2-7, with 8 bases fitting TRBD2. The trim removed 4 bases at V and 6 bases at J, leaving 14 bases unmatched. There are 15 residues in the CDR3. Germline V lookup: CDR1 DFQATT, CDR2 SNEGSKA (reference sequence). The CDR3 DNA sequence: TGCAGTGCTACCCGTCCGGGACTAGTATCATTCGAGCAGTACTTC. This translates into CSATRPGLVSFEQYF.

V gene TRBV6-1 combines with J gene TRBJ2-1, with 10 bases identical to TRBD2. CDR3 length: 13 amino acids. With 4 bases clipped from V and 16 bases from J, the junction kept 10 bases outside the gene matches. Looked up from germline, CDR1 is MNHNS and CDR2 is SASEGT. This CDR3 is CASSVVGSGGGFF. DNA of the CDR3: TGTGCCAGCAGTGTGGTGGGGAGCGGGGGGGGATTCTTC.

J is TRBJ1-5 and V is TRBV19; D uncertain. Germline assignment: CDR1 LNHDA and CDR2 SQIVND (reference sequence). V lost 0 bases, J lost 11 bases, and 11 bases lay in between. The CDR3 consists of 13 residues. CDR3 DNA sequence: TGTGCCAGTAGTATAGATAGAGATGGGACCCAGCATTTT. Residues: CASSIDRDGTQHF.

This chain uses TRBV12-3 or TRBV12-4 with TRBJ2-3; D is unresolved. V dropped 5 bases and J dropped 4 bases, with 10 bases sitting between them. The CDR3 length is 13 residues. CDR3 nucleotides: TGTGCCAGCAGTCTAGAGCTAGCAGATACGCAGTATTTT. Amino acids: CASSLELADTQYF.

V is TRBV4-1 and J is TRBJ2-2, with 7 nucleotides matching TRBD2. The V gene end was trimmed by 0 bases and the J gene end by 7 bases; junction bases not matched to a gene: 17. This CDR3 is built from 19 residues. Per germline, CDR1 MGHRA and CDR2 YSYEKL. CDR3 loop: CASSQDKGGLGRAFGELFF. In DNA form, the CDR3 reads TGCGCCAGCAGCCAAGATAAGGGTGGGTTAGGGAGGGCCTTCGGGGAGCTGTTTTTT.

This clonotype was observed a handful of times. This chain links TRBV27 with TRBJ1-1; a weak D match, TRBD1 (5 bases). Germline V gives CDR1 MNHEY, CDR2 SMNVEV (reference sequence). The CDR3 covers 15 residues. V gave up 6 bases and J gave up 2 bases, with 16 bases separating them. The CDR3 protein is CASSRPPGLNTEAFF. The CDR3 DNA is TGTGCCAGCAGCCGCCCGCCGGGACTAAACACTGAAGCTTTCTTT.

J is TRBJ1-5 and V is TRBV6-1, with TRBD1 matching 11 bases. CDR1 and CDR2 from the germline V gene are MNHNS and SASEGT. V shed 5 bases and J 6 bases; nucleotides not matched to a gene: 6. The CDR3 covers 15 residues. CDR3 amino acids: CASSPGTGGGQPQHF. CDR3 in DNA: TGTGCCAGCAGTCCCGGGACAGGGGGTGGTCAGCCCCAGCATTTT.

Turning to this clonotype: One junction end disagrees with the germline gene, perhaps due to a read error. This sequence joins TRBV10-3 and TRBJ1-1, with D tentatively TRBD1 (6 bases). Per germline, CDR1 ENHRY and CDR2 SYGVKD. This CDR3 is 13 amino acids long. CDR3 DNA sequence: TGTGCCATAAGTGGGGGGGCTGGGACTGAAGCTTTCTTT. Its protein is CAISGGAGTEAFF.

The chain uses TRBV15 and TRBJ2-7; 7 positions match TRBD1. There are 18 residues in the CDR3. With V trimmed by 1 base and J by 1 base, 13 bases remained unmatched. Germline V gene sequence: CDR1 LNHNV, CDR2 YYDKDF (reference sequence). CDR3 region: CATSRAPRWQGESYEQYF. CDR3 sequence (DNA): TGTGCCACCAGCAGAGCCCCCCGGTGGCAGGGGGAATCCTACGAGCAGTACTTC.

The CDR3 bases are TGTGCCAGCCACTCAATAGATAATTCACCCCTCCACTTT. Protein: CASHSIDNSPLHF. V is TRBV2 and J is TRBJ1-6, with D unclear. V lost 8 bases to trimming and J lost 5 bases, with 10 bases between them. Germline CDR1 SNHLY, CDR2 FYNNEI. The CDR3 has 13 amino acids.

The rearrangement links TRBV6-4 to TRBJ1-5; a possible D gene is TRBD1 (6 bases). With 7 bases removed from V and 0 bases from J, the gap between germline ends came to 28 bases. The V gene's germline CDR1 is MRHNA and CDR2 SNTAGT. The CDR3 spans 20 residues. The CDR3 loop is CASTLDPGHRHPYSNQPQHF. The CDR3, as DNA: TGTGCCAGCACATTAGACCCGGGACACCGGCATCCCTATAGCAATCAGCCCCAGCATTTT.

On this clonotype itself: One end of the junction does not line up with germline, which may come from a read error. The chain employs TRBV6-5 and TRBJ1-2, with 7 nucleotides matching TRBD1. The germline CDR1 and CDR2 sequences are MNHEY and SVGAGI. This CDR3 contains 13 residues. The chain's CDR3 is CASSYRQGVASLF. In DNA, the CDR3 is TGTGCCAGCAGTTACCGGCAGGGGGTCGCCTCTCTCTTC.

This clonotype was detected only a few times. This CDR3 is CASSALRGTTTNYGYTF. The CDR3 DNA reads TGTGCCAGCAGCGCCCTCAGGGGGACCACTACTAACTATGGCTACACCTTC. The chain combines TRBV9 with TRBJ1-2; 7 bases are shared with TRBD1. CDR3 length equals 17 residues. Germline CDR1 reads SGDLS; CDR2 reads YYNGEE. Germline trimming cut 3 bases from V and 0 bases from J; bases unmatched to any gene: 11.

J is TRBJ1-1 and V is TRBV24-1; perhaps TRBD1 as D (6 bases). Germline CDR1 reads KGHDR; CDR2 reads SFDVKD. Trimming stripped 4 bases from V and 6 bases from J, with 17 bases between. The CDR3 loop spans 15 amino acids. CDR3 protein: CATSEGSGAVAEAFF. The CDR3 coding sequence is TGTGCCACCAGTGAGGGATCAGGGGCGGTGGCTGAAGCTTTCTTT.

The chain links TRBV2 to TRBJ1-1, with a tentative D call TRBD1 (6 bases). The ends were cut back, 0 bases at V and 1 base at J, with 9 bases in the middle. Germline-derived CDR1 and CDR2 are SNHLY and FYNNEI. This CDR3 region has 15 residues. CDR3 amino acids: CASSEARGENTEAFF. The CDR3 DNA reads TGTGCCAGCAGTGAAGCGAGGGGGGAGAACACTGAAGCTTTCTTT.

V gene TRBV6-1 combines with J gene TRBJ2-1; the D is unclear. V was clipped by 6 bases and J by 6 bases, with 9 bases between them. CDR3 size: 12 residues. CDR1 and CDR2 from the germline V gene are MNHNS and SASEGT. This CDR3 is CASRHRLNEQFF. The CDR3 region has the DNA TGTGCCAGCAGGCATCGTCTCAATGAGCAGTTCTTC.

This chain joins TRBV20-1 and TRBJ2-3; D tentatively reads TRBD1 or TRBD2 (5 bases each). The V gene lost 2 bases and the J gene lost 4 bases, with 16 bases spanning the gap. Germline values: CDR1 DFQATT, CDR2 SNEGSKA (reference sequence). The CDR3 runs to 15 residues. The CDR3 spells CSARRDGQPPDTQYF. CDR3 in DNA: TGCAGTGCTAGAAGGGACGGGCAACCCCCAGATACGCAGTATTTT.

The chain is built from TRBV20-1 and TRBJ2-3; no reliable D call. Trimming took 3 bases from V and 6 from J, leaving 10 bases between them. CDR3 length equals 12 residues. The germline V gene encodes CDR1 DFQATT and CDR2 SNEGSKA (reference sequence). The CDR3 bases are TGCAGTGCTAGCCCCACCCTGGATACGCAGTATTTT. Its translation is CSASPTLDTQYF.

V gene TRBV5-5 combines with J gene TRBJ1-2, with 8 nucleotides matching TRBD1. After removal of 2 bases from V and 4 bases from J, the junction contained 7 bases not matched to a gene. The CDR3 is made up of 15 amino acids. CDR1 and CDR2 (germline): SGHKS, YYEKEE (reference sequence). The CDR3 loop is CASSFTGGTFYGYTF. CDR3 sequence (DNA): TGTGCCAGCAGCTTTACAGGGGGAACTTTCTATGGCTACACCTTC.

This clonotype is large in the sample. The chain couples TRBV6-1 to TRBJ1-1, with a possible D match to TRBD1 (6 bases). Germline CDR1 and CDR2: MNHNS and SASEGT. This CDR3 region has 13 residues. The V end was cut by 7 bases, the J end by 5 bases, with 14 bases between. The CDR3 spells CASTGGVWTEAFF. In DNA, the CDR3 is TGTGCCAGCACCGGGGGCGTATGGACTGAAGCTTTCTTT.

The V and J genes are TRBV11-2 and TRBJ2-1; D call uncertain. CDR1 and CDR2 (germline): SGHAT, FQNNGV. The CDR3 is 15 residues long. The germline V and J ends were trimmed by 1 base and 7 bases, with 14 bases remaining between them. Written as DNA, the CDR3 is TGTGCCAGCAGCTTAGGTGGTCCGCTGGGGAATGAGCAGTTCTTC. Its translation: CASSLGGPLGNEQFF.

The chain joins TRBV6-1 to TRBJ2-1, with 13 bases lining up with TRBD2. Unmatched junction bases numbered 9, after V lost 5 bases and J lost 8 bases. Germline V lookup: CDR1 MNHNS, CDR2 SASEGT. CDR3 length equals 16 residues. The CDR3 DNA is TGTGCCAGCAGTATAGGACTAGCGGGAGCTATCGATGAGCAGTTCTTC. Encoded protein: CASSIGLAGAIDEQFF.

The rearrangement joins TRBV15 to TRBJ2-6; TRBD1 matches 7 bases. The CDR3 contains 16 residues. V trimming: 3 bases; J trimming: 4 bases; junction bases outside the gene matches: 6. Germline CDR1 and CDR2: LNHNV and YYDKDF (reference sequence). The CDR3 region has the DNA TGTGCCACCAGCAGGAGACAGGGTTCGGGGGCCAACGTCCTGACTTTC. It encodes CATSRRQGSGANVLTF.

The chain links TRBV7-9 to TRBJ1-4; tentative D call: TRBD1 (5 bases). The CDR3 loop spans 14 amino acids. V was trimmed by 5 bases and J by 5 bases, leaving 12 bases between them. From germline, CDR1 is SEHNR and CDR2 FQNEAQ (reference sequence). In nucleotides, the CDR3 is TGTGCCAGCAGCCGGGGGGAGCAGAATGAAAAACTGTTTTTT. Its translation: CASSRGEQNEKLFF. Full variable domain (outside the CDR3, taken from reference TRBV7-9 and TRBJ1-4): DTGVSQNPRHKITKRGQNVTFRCDPISEHNRLYWYRQTLGQGPEFLTYFQNEAQLEKSRLLSDRFSAERPKGSFSTLEIQRTEQGDSAMYLCASSRGEQNEKLFFGSGTQLSVL.

This clonotype came up a few times. The rearrangement uses TRBV20-1 and TRBJ1-5, with TRBD1 matching over 7 bases. This CDR3 spans 13 amino acids. After removal of 5 bases from V and 3 bases from J, the junction contained 4 bases not matched to a gene. In germline, CDR1 is DFQATT, CDR2 SNEGSKA (reference sequence). This CDR3 is CSAQTGNNQPQHF. In DNA form, the CDR3 reads TGCAGTGCTCAGACAGGGAACAATCAGCCCCAGCATTTT.

This clonotype was counted only a few times. V gene TRBV20-1 combines with J gene TRBJ1-5; D ambiguous. Germline loops: CDR1 DFQATT, CDR2 SNEGSKA (reference sequence). This CDR3 is 13 amino acids long. Trimming removed 0 bases at V and 3 bases at J, with 6 bases between. The CDR3 nucleotides read TGCAGTGCTAGAGATCCCCTCAATCAGCCCCAGCATTTT. Its translation: CSARDPLNQPQHF.

This clonotype showed up just a few times. The chain uses TRBV19 and TRBJ2-7; weak D call: TRBD2 (5 bases). The V gene's germline CDR1 is LNHDA and CDR2 SQIVND (reference sequence). This CDR3 has 15 residues. V shed 6 bases and J shed 4 bases, with 19 bases lying between them. CDR3 DNA: TGTGCCAGTAGCCACGAGGGTCAATTTCGATACGAGCAGTACTTC. This translates into CASSHEGQFRYEQYF.

The chain employs TRBV20-1 and TRBJ2-3; D gene ambiguous. There are 14 residues in the CDR3. Germline V gene sequence: CDR1 DFQATT, CDR2 SNEGSKA (reference sequence). V lost 2 bases to trimming and J lost 4 bases, with 13 bases between them. The CDR3 spells CSARPGLGADTQYF. The DNA for the CDR3 is TGCAGTGCTAGACCCGGGCTCGGCGCAGATACGCAGTATTTT.